The 27 T cell receptor beta chains given below trace back to one sample, sequenced in a study of spatial heterogeneity in lung cancer. Findings and limits, study-wide: Counts that tracked tumor mutation counts were those of expanded intratumoral alpha and beta TCRs.

TCRdb reprocessed the 5' RACE reads via MiXCR and lists one record per CDR3 protein. The sample yields about 4,000 distinct CDR3 sequences, approximately 10% seen once. These receptors are not linked to any known antigen. Indicated time point: sample taken at primary tumor resection. The input for sequencing was lung tumor tissue, taken at surgery. All receptors come from a male donor with early-stage non-small cell lung cancer.

This clonotype was found a few times. This chain uses TRBV20-1 with TRBJ1-1; D unclear. V was trimmed by 5 bases and J by 5 bases, leaving 12 bases between them. Germline CDR1 reads DFQATT; CDR2 reads SNEGSKA (reference sequence). The CDR3 extends over 12 amino acids. The CDR3 sequence: CSAAQEWTEAFF. The CDR3 DNA sequence: TGCAGTGCTGCTCAAGAGTGGACTGAAGCTTTCTTT.

A single count supports this clonotype. Possible read error: a much larger clone is one base away. The V and J genes are TRBV3-1 and TRBJ1-1; the D gene is possibly TRBD1 (5 bases). Trimming left V 3 bases short and J 2 bases short, with 13 bases between. Germline V gene sequence: CDR1 LGHDT, CDR2 YNNKEL (reference sequence). The CDR3 has 15 amino acids. The CDR3 loop reads CASSHRTRRNTEAFF. CDR3 nucleotides: TGTGCCAGCAGCCACAGGACAAGGCGCAACACTGAAGCTTTCTTT.

This clonotype was seen a handful of times. This chain links TRBV12-3 or TRBV12-4 with TRBJ2-5, with TRBD1 as a possible D gene (6 bases). This CDR3 spans 16 amino acids. V lost 1 base and J lost 7, with 19 bases in between. Here the CDR3 reads CASSLGAGASRGTQYF. CDR3 nucleotide sequence: TGTGCCAGCAGTTTAGGGGCAGGGGCCTCAAGAGGGACCCAGTACTTC.

This clonotype appeared a few times. The gene calls are TRBV5-1 and TRBJ2-1; no clear D. This CDR3 has 12 amino acids. V lost 2 bases and J lost 0, with 0 bases in between. The germline gives CDR1 SGHRS, CDR2 YFSETQ. The CDR3 sequence is CASSFSYNEQFF. CDR3 nucleotide sequence: TGCGCCAGCAGCTTCTCCTACAATGAGCAGTTCTTC.

CDR3 loop: CASSQALAWDEQYF. In nucleotides, the CDR3 is TGTGCCAGCAGCCAAGCTTTGGCGTGGGACGAGCAGTACTTC. The chain joins TRBV3-1 to TRBJ2-7; D not resolved. Germline CDR1 is LGHDT and CDR2 is YNNKEL (reference sequence). This CDR3 comprises 14 residues. V gave up 1 base and J gave up 5 bases, with 12 bases separating them.

This clonotype is termed large. The chain joins TRBV7-2 to TRBJ2-3; 9 bases match TRBD2. The CDR3 is made up of 16 amino acids. Germline CDR1 is SGHTA and CDR2 is FQGNSA. With V trimmed by 4 bases and J by 3 bases, 8 bases remained unmatched. CDR3 region: CASSSVAGVGTDTQYF. The CDR3 DNA sequence: TGTGCCAGCAGCTCGGTAGCGGGAGTAGGGACAGATACGCAGTATTTT.

This clonotype appeared a few times. V and J are TRBV30 and TRBJ1-1; no clear D. Germline-derived CDR1 and CDR2 are GTSNPN and SVGIG (reference sequence). The V end was cut by 2 bases, the J end by 2 bases, with 9 bases between. This CDR3 has 13 residues. CDR3: CAWSKGRNTEAFF. DNA of the CDR3: TGTGCCTGGAGTAAGGGCAGAAACACTGAAGCTTTCTTT.

This clonotype was found a few times. The V gene is TRBV12-3 or TRBV12-4, the J gene TRBJ2-7; maybe TRBD2 (6 bases). Deletions cut 3 bases from V and 7 bases from J, with 13 bases between. This CDR3 comprises 13 residues. CDR3 protein: CASSFGGTGEQYV. CDR3 DNA: TGTGCCAGCAGTTTTGGGGGGACTGGGGAGCAGTACGTC.

By share, this clonotype ranks as medium-sized. The rearrangement links TRBV18 to TRBJ1-5; possibly TRBD1 for D (5 bases). Deletions cut 3 bases from V and 7 bases from J, with 13 bases between. CDR3 length: 14 residues. CDR1 is KGHSH, CDR2 LQKENI, per germline. This CDR3 is CASSPQAGGQPQHF. The CDR3 region has the DNA TGTGCCAGCTCACCTCAGGCTGGGGGGCAGCCCCAGCATTTT.

The chain carries TRBV20-1 and TRBJ2-1; no clear D. The CDR3 sequence is 15 residues long. Between the trimmed V and J ends, which lost 6 bases and 6 bases, there was a span of 21 bases. Germline values: CDR1 DFQATT, CDR2 SNEGSKA (reference sequence). CDR3 in DNA: TGCAGTGCCCCGGGTTATGCGATGGGGTCCAATGAGCAGTTCTTC. Its translation is CSAPGYAMGSNEQFF.

By share, this clonotype ranks as medium-sized. The chain links TRBV10-3 to TRBJ2-7, with 12 bases identical to TRBD1. V dropped 0 bases and J dropped 4; count of bases not matched to a gene: 7. Germline V CDR1 and CDR2: ENHRY, SYGVKD. CDR3 size: 17 residues. CDR3 in amino acids: CAISESLGQGATYEQYF. The CDR3 nucleotides are TGTGCCATCAGTGAGTCGTTGGGACAGGGGGCAACTTACGAGCAGTACTTC.

This clonotype was counted between two and nine times. The rearrangement uses TRBV7-2 and TRBJ1-2, with no clear D. V lost 2 bases to trimming and J lost 4 bases, with 2 bases between them. CDR1 and CDR2 from the germline V gene are SGHTA and FQGNSA. This CDR3 contains 11 residues. CDR3 loop: CASSLTYGYTF. CDR3 nucleotides: TGTGCCAGCAGCTTAACCTATGGCTACACCTTC. Based on the CDR3 plus reference TRBV7-2 and TRBJ1-2, the full variable domain is GAGVSQSPSNKVTEKGKDVELRCDPISGHTALYWYRQSLGQGLEFLIYFQGNSAPDKSGLPSDRFSAERTGGSVSTLTIQRTQQEDSAVYLCASSLTYGYTFGSGTRLTVV.

This chain links TRBV9 with TRBJ2-1, with a possible D match to TRBD1 (7 bases). CDR3 length: 13 amino acids. The V gene's germline CDR1 is SGDLS and CDR2 YYNGEE. Deletions cut 3 bases from V and 8 bases from J, with 12 bases between. Here the CDR3 DNA reads TGTGCCAGCAGCGGTGCAGGGGGGCATGAGCAGTTCTTC. This codes for CASSGAGGHEQFF. Full variable domain (missing parts from reference TRBV9 and TRBJ2-1): DSGVTQTPKHLITATGQRVTLRCSPRSGDLSVYWYQQSLDQGLQFLIQYYNGEERAKGNILERFSAQQFPDLHSELNLSSLELGDSALYFCASSGAGGHEQFFGPGTRLTVL.

This clonotype showed up just a few times. The chain recombines TRBV9 with TRBJ2-3; weak D call: TRBD1 (6 bases). V gave up 0 bases and J gave up 2 bases, with 13 bases separating them. Germline CDR1 SGDLS, CDR2 YYNGEE. The CDR3 sequence is 16 residues long. CDR3 nucleotides: TGTGCCAGCAGCGTAGGGGTGGGGGCTGCCACAGATACGCAGTATTTT. Its protein is CASSVGVGAATDTQYF.

This clonotype was observed at least ten times. V gene TRBV20-1 combines with J gene TRBJ2-1; tentatively, D is TRBD2 (5 bases). This CDR3 has 13 residues. Germline CDR1 DFQATT, CDR2 SNEGSKA (reference sequence). Deletions cut 3 bases from V and 6 bases from J, with 12 bases between. Written as DNA, the CDR3 is TGCAGTGCTAGGGACTCGGGGTTCAATGAGCAGTTCTTC. It yields the protein CSARDSGFNEQFF.

In this sample, this clonotype is large (0.1 to 1%). This chain links TRBV3-1 with TRBJ2-1, with D unresolved. CDR1 is LGHDT, CDR2 YNNKEL, per germline (reference sequence). The CDR3 is 15 residues long. The V end was cut by 0 bases, the J end by 10 bases, with 16 bases between. CDR3 protein: CASSQEDLSRKEQFF. In nucleotides, the CDR3 is TGTGCCAGCAGCCAAGAGGACCTAAGCAGAAAGGAGCAGTTCTTC.

This clonotype appeared many times. V is TRBV20-1 and J is TRBJ2-5, with 8 bases lining up with TRBD1. The V gene's germline CDR1 is DFQATT and CDR2 SNEGSKA (reference sequence). CDR3 length: 14 residues. The V and J ends lost 2 bases and 0 bases, in that order; junction bases with no gene match: 2. The CDR3 DNA is TGCAGTGCTAGAACAGGGGGTAACCAAGAGACCCAGTACTTC. Protein: CSARTGGNQETQYF.

This clonotype qualifies as medium-sized. This chain uses TRBV4-1 with TRBJ2-2; TRBD2 matches at 11 bases. Germline CDR1 and CDR2: MGHRA and YSYEKL. The junction had 2 bases not matched to a gene; V was cut back by 2 bases and J by 3 bases. The CDR3 spans 16 residues. CDR3 DNA sequence: TGCGCCAGCAGCCAAACTAGCGGGGGATACACCGGGGAGCTGTTTTTT. Its translation: CASSQTSGGYTGELFF.

This clonotype was counted between two and nine times. The chain employs TRBV29-1 and TRBJ1-1, with D perhaps TRBD1 (5 bases). In germline, CDR1 is SQVTM, CDR2 ANQGSEA. This CDR3 has 12 amino acids. The V gene lost 3 bases and the J gene lost 3 bases, with 8 bases spanning the gap. CDR3 protein: CSVDLGDTEAFF. In DNA, the CDR3 is TGCAGCGTTGATCTGGGGGACACTGAAGCTTTCTTT.

The J gene is TRBJ2-3, the V gene TRBV6-2 or TRBV6-3; D gene unclear. Germline CDR1 MNHEY, CDR2 SVGEGT. This CDR3 comprises 12 residues. The V end was cut by 0 bases, the J end by 10 bases, with 8 bases between. CDR3 in amino acids: CASSYSFAAQYF. For the CDR3, the DNA is TGTGCCAGCAGTTACTCGTTCGCGGCGCAGTATTTT.

This clonotype was seen a handful of times. The V gene is TRBV3-1, the J gene TRBJ1-5; D not certain. CDR1 is LGHDT, CDR2 YNNKEL, per germline (reference sequence). Deletions cut 1 base from V and 5 bases from J, with 6 bases between. This CDR3 spans 13 amino acids. The CDR3 region has the DNA TGTGCCAGCAGCCAAGGGCTTGATCAGCCCCAGCATTTT. This translates into CASSQGLDQPQHF.

A few counts support this clonotype. The rearrangement links TRBV7-8 to TRBJ2-6; the D is unclear. V gave up 5 bases and J gave up 4 bases, with 12 bases separating them. The CDR3 runs to 15 residues. CDR1 and CDR2 from the germline V gene are SGHVS and FQNEAQ. In DNA form, the CDR3 reads TGTGCCAGCAGCCCGCAGGTTTCAGGGGCCAACGTCCTGACTTTC. This sequence encodes CASSPQVSGANVLTF.

The CDR3 region is CASSMLSGNEQFF. The CDR3 DNA is TGTGCCAGCAGCATGTTGTCGGGGAATGAGCAGTTCTTC. The chain couples TRBV9 to TRBJ2-1, with TRBD2 as a possible D gene (5 bases). The CDR3 extends over 13 amino acids. V lost 4 bases and J 7 bases, leaving 12 bases between the germline ends. Per the germline V gene, CDR1 is SGDLS and CDR2 is YYNGEE.

A few counts support this clonotype. The CDR3: CASSGRISYNEQFF. Written as DNA, the CDR3 is TGTGCCAGCAGTGGGCGGATATCCTACAATGAGCAGTTCTTC. The gene calls are TRBV27 and TRBJ2-1; D is uncertain. The V gene's germline CDR1 is MNHEY and CDR2 SMNVEV (reference sequence). Trimming pared 5 bases from V and 1 base from J, leaving 9 bases between. The CDR3 extends over 14 amino acids.

A few counts support this clonotype. This chain connects TRBV7-2 to TRBJ2-3; D is undetermined. Germline CDR1 is SGHTA and CDR2 is FQGNSA. V was clipped by 4 bases and J by 2 bases, with 7 bases between them. The CDR3 sequence is 13 residues long. CDR3 in DNA: TGTGCCAGCAGCTCAGAATTCACAGATACGCAGTATTTT. Its translation is CASSSEFTDTQYF.

CDR3 region: CASGIRDRGYRPNEQFF. CDR3 nucleotide sequence: TGTGCTAGTGGTATCAGGGACAGGGGATACCGGCCGAATGAGCAGTTCTTC. V and J are TRBV12-5 and TRBJ2-1; 10 positions match TRBD1. V was pared by 5 bases and J by 7 bases, with 14 bases of the junction left unmatched. CDR3 length: 17 amino acids. The germline V gene encodes CDR1 LGHNT and CDR2 FRNRAP.

The chain uses TRBV5-6 and TRBJ2-1; 11 nucleotides align to TRBD2. Germline CDR1 and CDR2: SGHDT and YYEEEE. V lost 2 bases and J lost 6; bases outside the gene matches: 10. This CDR3 comprises 17 residues. The CDR3 region has the DNA TGTGCCAGCAGCTTAGGGCGACTAGCGGGATGGGGCAATGAGCAGTTCTTC. This sequence encodes CASSLGRLAGWGNEQFF.